This paragraph reports one T cell receptor beta chain. This sample is part of a study of blood T cell repertoires in COVID-19. Study at large: Samples taken during acute and convalescent COVID-19 were collected in the United States, Italy and Spain.

TCRdb's copy holds only in-frame clones and misses some; the assay was immunoSEQ multiplex PCR. Of about 46,000 clones in the sample, approximately 83% are singletons; the top ten hold roughly a third. The V gene lost 2 bases and the J gene lost 4 bases, with 12 bases spanning the gap. Germline CDR1 reads KGHSH; CDR2 reads LQKENI. The CDR3 sequence is 14 residues long. Patients in Seattle were enrolled during active infection, then followed longitudinally. The sample comprised peripheral blood. The source of this sequence is an elderly woman with COVID-19, enrolled during active disease. The chain joins TRBV18 to TRBJ2-7, with unresolved D. In DNA, the CDR3 is TGTGCCAGCTCACCAGCGAGTCTCAGGTACGAGCAGTACTTC. Its translation: CASSPASLRYEQYF.